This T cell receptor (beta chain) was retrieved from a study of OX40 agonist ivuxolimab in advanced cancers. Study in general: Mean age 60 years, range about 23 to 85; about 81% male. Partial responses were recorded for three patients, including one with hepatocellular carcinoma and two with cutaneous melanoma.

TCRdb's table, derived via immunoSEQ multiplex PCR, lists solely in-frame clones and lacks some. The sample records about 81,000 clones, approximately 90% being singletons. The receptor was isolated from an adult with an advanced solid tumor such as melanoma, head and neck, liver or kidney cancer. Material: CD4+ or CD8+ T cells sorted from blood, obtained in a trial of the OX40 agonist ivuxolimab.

Written as DNA, the CDR3 is TGTGCCAGCAGCTTAGGGCCCGAGCAGTACTTC. Amino acids: CASSLGPEQYF. The chain uses TRBV7-2 and TRBJ2-7; D remains unclear. Per the germline V gene, CDR1 is SGHTA and CDR2 is FQGNSA. Between the trimmed V and J ends, which lost 1 base and 6 bases, there was a span of 4 bases. The CDR3 runs to 11 residues.